These T cell receptor beta chains were read from a single sample in a study of T cell responses to AZD1222 COVID-19 vaccine. This table comes from immunoSEQ multiplex PCR, and its TCRdb copy is limited to in-frame clones, with some not included. This sample has roughly 150,000 clones; 70% to 90% occur once, and the top ten carry 7.5% to 8.5%. The input for sequencing was peripheral blood, taken on day 0 of AZD1222 vaccination. The source is an adult in good health. Each CDR3 is given with its conserved first and last residue. D genes are given only for firm matches. Only part of the rows carry a size: once, few, many, or a class if the clone is expanded.

NA NA TRBJ1-1 TRBV18 TGTGCCAGCTCACCAGGGAACCTTGAAGCTTTCTTT CASSPGNLEAFF
NA NA TRBJ1-1 TRBV6-5 TGTGCCAGCAGGGGCGGAAACACTGAAGCTTTCTTT CASRGGNTEAFF
NA TRBD1 TRBJ1-4 TRBV18 TGTGCCAGCTCCCTGGACAGGGGGAATGAAAAACTGTTTTTT CASSLDRGNEKLFF
NA NA TRBJ1-3 TRBV5-4 TGTGCCAGCAGCTTGGGGACAGAATTCTCTGGAAACACCATATATTTT CASSLGTEFSGNTIYF
NA NA TRBJ1-1 TRBV18 TGTGCCAGCTCACGAGGGACCCCCTTATCCCAGCGACTCGCTGGGCGGAACACTGAAGCTTTCTTT CASSRGTPLSQRLAGRNTEAFF
NA NA TRBJ1-4 TRBV4-2 TGTGCCAGCAGCCAGATGGACATCTCAACTAATGAAAAACTGTTTTTT CASSQMDISTNEKLFF
NA TRBD2 TRBJ2-1 TRBV13 TGTGCCAGCAGCTTGAGCGGGAGGGGGCTGCGGGATGAGCAGTTCTTC CASSLSGRGLRDEQFF
NA NA TRBJ1-5 TRBV5-4 TGTGCCAGCGGGGGGGCGCCTGGCCAGCCCCAGCATTTT CASGGAPGQPQHF
NA NA TRBJ2-1 TRBV6-5 TGTGCCAGCATGTTGAGTCGGGGGACCCTGCAGTTCTTC CASMLSRGTLQFF
NA NA TRBJ1-1 TRBV28 TGTGCCAGCAGTTTAAGGGTGTTTAACACTGAAGCTTTCTTT CASSLRVFNTEAFF
NA TRBD1 TRBJ1-5 TRBV19 TGTGCCAGCACGACAGGGCGTAGTAATCAGCCCCAGCATTTT CASTTGRSNQPQHF
once NA TRBJ2-1 TRBV29-1 TGCAGCGTTGAAGAAAGGGGGCTAGTGGAGGGAAATGAGCAGTTCTTC CSVEERGLVEGNEQFF
once TRBD2 TRBJ2-7 TRBV10-1 TGCGCCAGCAGTGGGGTAGCGGGAGAAAACTACGAGCAGTACTTC CASSGVAGENYEQYF
NA NA TRBJ2-5 TRBV6-6 TGTGCCAGCAGTCTCCGTCGGGCCCCGACCCCCGAAGAGACCCAGTACTTC CASSLRRAPTPEETQYF
once NA TRBJ2-1 TRBV11-2 TGTGCCAGCAGCTTAGACAGCGGCGGGTCCTACAATGAGCAGTTCTTC CASSLDSGGSYNEQFF
NA NA TRBJ2-1 TRBV13 TGTGCCAGCAGCTTAGGCGGGGGTTACAATGAGCAGTTCTTC CASSLGGGYNEQFF
NA NA TRBJ1-1 TRBV25-1 TGTGCCAGCAGGGGAAGAGCTGAAGCTTTCTTT CASRGRAEAFF